Listed here are 27 T cell receptor beta chains from one sample, sequenced in a study of blood T cell repertoires in COVID-19. Method: immunoSEQ multiplex PCR; TCRdb's copy keeps in-frame clones and lacks some. The table includes roughly 91,000 clones, 70% to 85% detected once. The sample taken for sequencing was peripheral blood. The receptors were gathered from a man between 65 and 85 years old with acute or convalescent COVID-19.

The V and J genes are TRBV2 and TRBJ2-1; D possibly corresponds to TRBD1 (6 bases). The CDR3 loop spans 15 amino acids. Between the trimmed V and J ends, which lost 7 bases and 2 bases, there was a span of 15 bases. Germline lookup yields CDR1 SNHLY and CDR2 FYNNEI. The CDR3 region has the DNA TGTGCCAGCAAGGCGGGCAGGGGCACCTACAATGAGCAGTTCTTC. Translation gives CASKAGRGTYNEQFF.

This sequence joins TRBV7-2 and TRBJ1-3; D unclear. This CDR3 has 14 residues. Between the trimmed V and J ends, which lost 5 bases and 2 bases, there was a span of 10 bases. Germline CDR1 reads SGHTA; CDR2 reads FQGNSA. The DNA for the CDR3 is TGTGCCAGCAGCCCCGCGGTGCCTGGAAACACCATATATTTT. It translates to CASSPAVPGNTIYF.

The chain carries TRBV9 and TRBJ2-2; TRBD1 agrees at 7 bases. The CDR3 spans 16 residues. V lost 3 bases to trimming and J lost 0 bases; unmatched junction nucleotides: 5. CDR1 is SGDLS, CDR2 YYNGEE, per germline. CDR3 amino acids: CASSAVGTANTGELFF. For the CDR3, the DNA is TGTGCCAGCAGCGCTGTCGGGACAGCGAACACCGGGGAGCTGTTTTTT.

J is TRBJ1-2 and V is TRBV7-8; the match to TRBD1 covers 7 bases. Germline V lookup: CDR1 SGHVS, CDR2 FQNEAQ. The V and J ends lost 5 bases and 0 bases, in that order; junction bases with no gene match: 9. This CDR3 is 16 amino acids long. In DNA form, the CDR3 reads TGTGCCAGCAGCCACCCCCCGACAGGGCCTAACTATGGCTACACCTTC. Its protein product is CASSHPPTGPNYGYTF.

This clone was observed a few times. The chain recombines TRBV9 with TRBJ1-3; no clear D gene. Per the germline V gene, CDR1 is SGDLS and CDR2 is YYNGEE. This CDR3 region has 13 residues. V gave up 0 bases and J gave up 4 bases, with 5 bases separating them. The CDR3 region is CASSVDEGNTIYF. Here the CDR3 DNA reads TGTGCCAGCAGCGTAGATGAGGGAAACACCATATATTTT.

The J gene is TRBJ1-1, the V gene TRBV6-5, with D possibly TRBD1 on 5 matching bases. V was shortened by 4 bases and J by 5 bases, with 17 bases between the two germline ends. The CDR3 is made up of 15 amino acids. The germline gives CDR1 MNHEY, CDR2 SVGAGI. The CDR3 DNA reads as TGTGCCAGCAGTTTGACAGCTACCAAGGGGACTGAAGCTTTCTTT. It codes for CASSLTATKGTEAFF.

This clone is a singleton in its sample. The gene calls are TRBV6-5 and TRBJ1-3, with D hard to call. This CDR3 is 12 amino acids long. Trimming pared 6 bases from V and 4 bases from J, leaving 7 bases between. Germline CDR1 MNHEY, CDR2 SVGAGI. The CDR3 bases are TGTGCCAGCAGGAGTGAGGGAAACACCATATATTTT. It translates to CASRSEGNTIYF.

J is TRBJ2-7 and V is TRBV7-8, with 9 bases aligning to TRBD2. The trim removed 4 bases at V and 3 bases at J, leaving 7 bases unmatched. The CDR3 covers 15 residues. CDR1 and CDR2 from the germline V gene are SGHVS and FQNEAQ. In DNA, the CDR3 is TGTGCCAGCAGCTCCCTTAGCGGGAGCCACTACGAGCAGTACTTC. Its translation is CASSSLSGSHYEQYF.

The J gene is TRBJ1-4, the V gene TRBV18; 10 positions agree with TRBD1. CDR1 and CDR2 from the germline V gene are KGHSH and LQKENI. The CDR3 spans 16 residues. The ends lost 1 base at V and 8 bases at J; junction bases unmatched: 7. CDR3 coding DNA: TGTGCCAGCTCACCACGGTCCGGGACAGGGGAAGAAAAACTGTTTTTT. Translating it yields CASSPRSGTGEEKLFF.

Ten or more counts support this clone. V and J are TRBV7-9 and TRBJ1-6, with 9 bases lining up with TRBD1. Germline V gives CDR1 SEHNR, CDR2 FQNEAQ (reference sequence). The length of the CDR3 is 18 residues. J gave up 9 bases and V 5 bases, and 17 bases lay outside the gene matches. The CDR3 coding sequence is TGTGCCAGCAGCCCCCTGAGGGGGGACAGGGCTGCTGGTTCACCCCTCCACTTT. It specifies CASSPLRGDRAAGSPLHF. Together with reference TRBV7-9 and TRBJ1-6, the CDR3 gives the full variable domain: DTGVSQNPRHKITKRGQNVTFRCDPISEHNRLYWYRQTLGQGPEFLTYFQNEAQLEKSRLLSDRFSAERPKGSFSTLEIQRTEQGDSAMYLCASSPLRGDRAAGSPLHFGNGTRLTVT.

The chain recombines TRBV5-1 with TRBJ2-5, with 9 bases lining up with TRBD2. V trimming: 6 bases; J trimming: 4 bases; junction bases outside the gene matches: 7. The CDR3 contains 14 residues. Germline V gene sequence: CDR1 SGHRS, CDR2 YFSETQ. The CDR3 spells CASTLSGSGETQYF. CDR3 coding DNA: TGCGCCAGCACCCTTAGCGGGAGTGGAGAGACCCAGTACTTC.

The chain combines TRBV2 with TRBJ2-2, with 7 bases that match TRBD1. The CDR3 has 16 amino acids. Germline V gene data show CDR1 as SNHLY and CDR2 as FYNNEI. J lost 2 bases, V lost 6 bases, and 9 bases had no gene match. CDR3 amino acids: CASRTGVSANTGELFF. As DNA, the CDR3 is TGTGCCAGCAGAACAGGGGTATCGGCCAACACCGGGGAGCTGTTTTTT.

The chain employs TRBV28 and TRBJ2-3; TRBD1 might be the D (6 bases). The CDR3 covers 14 residues. Trimming took off 4 bases at V and 2 bases at J, with 10 bases between the two ends. CDR1 and CDR2 (germline): MDHEN, SYDVKM. The CDR3 nucleotides read TGTGCCAGCAGTTCGGACAGACACACAGATACGCAGTATTTT. The encoded protein is CASSSDRHTDTQYF.

The table lists this clone with a few counts. The rearrangement uses TRBV15 and TRBJ1-2; D is undetermined. The V end was cut by 0 bases, the J end by 2 bases, with 10 bases between. This CDR3 comprises 15 residues. Germline CDR1 and CDR2: LNHNV and YYDKDF (reference sequence). This CDR3 reads CATSRELGGNYGYTF. The CDR3 region has the DNA TGTGCCACCAGCAGAGAGTTGGGAGGAAACTATGGCTACACCTTC.

This clone appeared a few times. The CDR3 DNA is TGTGCCAGCTCCCTGACCGGGAATGATTCACCCCTCCACTTT. It specifies CASSLTGNDSPLHF. This sequence joins TRBV25-1 and TRBJ1-6, with D hard to call. V was cut by 8 bases and J by 8 bases, with 16 bases left in between. The CDR3 is 14 amino acids. Germline CDR1 and CDR2: MGHDK and SYGVNS.

The chain recombines TRBV21-1 with TRBJ2-5; the table's D call, TRBD2, was not checked against the DNA. TRBV21-1 represents a pseudogene. The CDR3 covers 14 residues. The CDR3 reads CASSPGGRQETQYF. In nucleotides, the CDR3 is TGTGCCAGCAGTCCCGGGGGGCGCCAAGAGACCCAGTACTTC.

The rearrangement links TRBV5-8 to TRBJ1-6, with D possibly being TRBD1 (5 bases). The CDR3 loop spans 17 amino acids. Germline CDR1 reads SGHTS; CDR2 reads YDEGEE. Trimming left V 5 bases short and J 8 bases short, with 23 bases between. Here the CDR3 DNA reads TGTGCCAGCAGAGACCTGGAAGGGGCAGATTGGGATTCACCCCTCCACTTT. Translation: CASRDLEGADWDSPLHF.

This chain links TRBV27 with TRBJ1-2; TRBD1 matches 10 bases. Looked up from germline, CDR1 is MNHEY and CDR2 is SMNVEV (reference sequence). Unmatched junction bases numbered 6, after V lost 0 bases and J lost 5 bases. CDR3 length: 16 residues. Written as DNA, the CDR3 is TGTGCCAGCAGTTTATCAGGGGGACAGGGGTTTTATGGCTACACCTTC. Amino acids: CASSLSGGQGFYGYTF.

The chain links TRBV25-1 to TRBJ2-3; TRBD1 matches 8 bases. The junction had 4 bases not matched to a gene; V was cut back by 6 bases and J by 2 bases. Germline V CDR1 and CDR2: MGHDK, SYGVNS. This CDR3 spans 14 amino acids. CDR3 nucleotide sequence: TGTGCCAGCAGCCAGACAGGGGCCACAGATACGCAGTATTTT. Residues: CASSQTGATDTQYF.

V is TRBV7-6 and J is TRBJ1-3; no reliable D call. Germline V lookup: CDR1 SGHVS, CDR2 FNYEAQ. Trimming removed 2 bases from V and 0 bases from J, with 11 bases in between. The CDR3 is 16 residues long. This CDR3 is CASSLSLLISGNTIYF. The DNA of the CDR3 is TGTGCCAGCAGCTTAAGTCTACTTATCTCTGGAAACACCATATATTTT.

The chain joins TRBV9 to TRBJ1-2; 7 nucleotides match TRBD1. This CDR3 is built from 18 residues. CDR1 is SGDLS and CDR2 is YYNGEE in the germline V gene. V trimming: 4 bases; J trimming: 1 base; junction bases outside the gene matches: 16. The CDR3 nucleotides read TGTGCCAGCAGCAGAGAAGGGACAGATGATATTTATAACTATGGCTACACCTTC. As protein: CASSREGTDDIYNYGYTF. Together with reference TRBV9 and TRBJ1-2, the CDR3 gives the full variable domain: DSGVTQTPKHLITATGQRVTLRCSPRSGDLSVYWYQQSLDQGLQFLIQYYNGEERAKGNILERFSAQQFPDLHSELNLSSLELGDSALYFCASSREGTDDIYNYGYTFGSGTRLTVV.

The V and J genes are TRBV28 and TRBJ2-3, with D hard to call. There are 14 residues in the CDR3. V lost 6 bases and J 5 bases, leaving 15 bases between the germline ends. Per germline, CDR1 MDHEN and CDR2 SYDVKM. The chain's CDR3 is CASRDGGNQDTQYF. The CDR3 nucleotides read TGTGCCAGCAGAGACGGCGGAAATCAAGATACGCAGTATTTT.

The J gene is TRBJ2-7, the V gene TRBV6-5, with TRBD1 as a possible D gene (5 bases). From germline, CDR1 is MNHEY and CDR2 SVGAGI. Trimming removed 5 bases at V and 3 bases at J, with 11 bases between. The CDR3 loop spans 13 amino acids. The chain's CDR3 is CASSLPQGYEQYF. The CDR3 region has the DNA TGTGCCAGCAGTCTACCTCAGGGCTACGAGCAGTACTTC.

The chain links TRBV28 to TRBJ1-5; TRBD1 might be the D (6 bases). The CDR3 totals 14 residues. V lost 6 bases, J lost 3 bases, and 12 bases lay in between. The germline V gene has CDR1 MDHEN and CDR2 SYDVKM. The CDR3, as DNA: TGTGCCAGCAGCCTCGGACAGTACAATCAGCCCCAGCATTTT. It encodes CASSLGQYNQPQHF.

This sequence joins TRBV7-8 and TRBJ2-6, with TRBD1 as a possible D gene (6 bases). Germline lookup yields CDR1 SGHVS and CDR2 FQNEAQ. There are 18 residues in the CDR3. The germline V and J ends were trimmed by 1 base and 0 bases, with 13 bases remaining between them. The CDR3 loop reads CASSLGRGLTSGANVLTF. CDR3 coding DNA: TGTGCCAGCAGCTTAGGCAGGGGTTTAACCTCTGGGGCCAACGTCCTGACTTTC.

This sequence joins TRBV4-1 and TRBJ1-1; D may be TRBD1 (6 bases). V was clipped by 4 bases and J by 8 bases, with 11 bases between them. The CDR3 extends over 12 amino acids. Germline CDR1 MGHRA, CDR2 YSYEKL. This chain's CDR3 is CASSPITGEAFF. CDR3 sequence (DNA): TGCGCCAGCAGCCCGATCACAGGGGAAGCTTTCTTT.

This sequence joins TRBV24-1 and TRBJ1-3; 7 bases match TRBD1. The V gene end was trimmed by 4 bases and the J gene end by 2 bases; junction bases not matched to a gene: 7. There are 16 residues in the CDR3. Germline V gives CDR1 KGHDR, CDR2 SFDVKD. The CDR3 sequence: CATSDPGQSTGNTIYF. The CDR3 DNA is TGTGCCACCAGTGACCCGGGACAGTCAACTGGAAACACCATATATTTT.